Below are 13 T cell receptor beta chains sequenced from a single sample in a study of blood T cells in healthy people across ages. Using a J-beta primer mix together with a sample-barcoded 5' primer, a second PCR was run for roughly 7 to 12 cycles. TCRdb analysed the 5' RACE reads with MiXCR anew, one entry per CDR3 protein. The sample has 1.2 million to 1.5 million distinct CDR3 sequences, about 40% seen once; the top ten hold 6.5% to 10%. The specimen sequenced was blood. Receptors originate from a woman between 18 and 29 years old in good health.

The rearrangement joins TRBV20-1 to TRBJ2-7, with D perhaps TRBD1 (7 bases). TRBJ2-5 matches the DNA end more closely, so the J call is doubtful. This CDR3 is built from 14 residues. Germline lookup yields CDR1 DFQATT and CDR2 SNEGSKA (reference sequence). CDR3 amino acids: CSARRQGGWETQYF. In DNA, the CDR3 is TGCAGTGCTAGACGGCAGGGGGGATGGGAGACCCAGTACTTC.

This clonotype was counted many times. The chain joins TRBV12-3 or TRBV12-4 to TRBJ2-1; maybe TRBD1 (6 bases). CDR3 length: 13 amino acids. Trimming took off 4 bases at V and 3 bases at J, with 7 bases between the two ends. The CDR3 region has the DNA TGTGCCAGCAGTTCACAGGGCTACAATGAGCAGTTCTTC. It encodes CASSSQGYNEQFF.

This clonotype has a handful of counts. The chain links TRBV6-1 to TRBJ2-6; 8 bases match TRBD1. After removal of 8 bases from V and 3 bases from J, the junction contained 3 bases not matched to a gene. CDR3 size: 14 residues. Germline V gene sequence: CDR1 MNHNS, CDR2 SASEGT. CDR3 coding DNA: TGTGCCAGCGGACAGGGAGGTGGGGCCAACGTCCTGACTTTC. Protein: CASGQGGGANVLTF.

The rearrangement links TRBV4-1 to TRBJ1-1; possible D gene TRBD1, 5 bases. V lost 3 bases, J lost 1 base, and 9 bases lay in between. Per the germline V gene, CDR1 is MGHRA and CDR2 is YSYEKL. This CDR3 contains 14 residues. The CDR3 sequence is CASSQGPANTEAFF. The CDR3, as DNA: TGCGCCAGCAGCCAGGGACCAGCGAACACTGAAGCTTTCTTT.

The CDR3 region is CASGLTSGGPETQYF. For the CDR3, the DNA is TGTGCTAGTGGTTTGACTAGCGGGGGCCCTGAGACCCAGTACTTC. The rearrangement links TRBV12-5 to TRBJ2-5; 11 bases map to TRBD2. Germline V gene data show CDR1 as LGHNT and CDR2 as FRNRAP. The CDR3 contains 15 residues. Losses at the gene ends were 2 bases for V and 5 bases for J; bases not matched to a gene: 4.

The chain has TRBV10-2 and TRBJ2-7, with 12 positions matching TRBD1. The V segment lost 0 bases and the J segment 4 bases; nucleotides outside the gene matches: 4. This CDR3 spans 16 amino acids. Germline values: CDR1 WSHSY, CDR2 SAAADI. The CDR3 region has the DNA TGCGCCAGCAGTGAGTCGGGGGACAGGGGGCTTTACGAGCAGTACTTC. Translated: CASSESGDRGLYEQYF.

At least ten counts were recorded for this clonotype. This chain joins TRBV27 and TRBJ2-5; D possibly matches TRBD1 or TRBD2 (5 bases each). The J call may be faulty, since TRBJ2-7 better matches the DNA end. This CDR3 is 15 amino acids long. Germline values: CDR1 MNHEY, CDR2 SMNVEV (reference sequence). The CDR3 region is CASSRESVAIGEQYF. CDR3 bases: TGTGCCAGCAGCAGGGAATCGGTAGCGATTGGCGAGCAGTACTTC.

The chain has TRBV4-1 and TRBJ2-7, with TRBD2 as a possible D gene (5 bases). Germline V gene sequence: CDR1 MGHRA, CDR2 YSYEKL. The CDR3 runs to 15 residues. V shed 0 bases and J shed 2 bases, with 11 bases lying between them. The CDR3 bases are TGCGCCAGCAGCCAAGACGAACGGGAACCCTACGAGCAGTACTTC. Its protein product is CASSQDEREPYEQYF.

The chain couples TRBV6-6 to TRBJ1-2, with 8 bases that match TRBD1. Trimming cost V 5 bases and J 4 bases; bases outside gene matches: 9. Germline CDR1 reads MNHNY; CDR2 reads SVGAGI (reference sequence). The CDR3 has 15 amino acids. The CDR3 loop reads CASSRGQGVSYGYTF. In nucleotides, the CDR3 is TGTGCCAGCAGTCGTGGACAGGGCGTGAGCTATGGCTACACCTTC.

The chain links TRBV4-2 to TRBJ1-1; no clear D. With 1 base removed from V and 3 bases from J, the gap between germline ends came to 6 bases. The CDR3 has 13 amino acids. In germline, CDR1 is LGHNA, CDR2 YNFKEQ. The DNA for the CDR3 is TGTGCCAGCAGCCAAGGGCACGACACTGAAGCTTTCTTT. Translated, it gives CASSQGHDTEAFF.

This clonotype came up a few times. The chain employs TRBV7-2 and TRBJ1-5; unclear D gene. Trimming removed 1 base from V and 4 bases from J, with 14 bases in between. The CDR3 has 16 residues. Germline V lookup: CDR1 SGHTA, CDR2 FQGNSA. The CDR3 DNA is TGTGCCAGCAGCTTAGTGGCAGGTTCCGGTAATCAGCCCCAGCATTTT. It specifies CASSLVAGSGNQPQHF.

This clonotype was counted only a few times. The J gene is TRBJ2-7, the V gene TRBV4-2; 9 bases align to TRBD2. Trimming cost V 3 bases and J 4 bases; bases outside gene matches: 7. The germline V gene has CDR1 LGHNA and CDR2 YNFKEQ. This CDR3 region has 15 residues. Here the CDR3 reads CASSQELAGQYEQYF. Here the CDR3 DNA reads TGTGCCAGCAGCCAGGAGCTAGCGGGGCAGTACGAGCAGTACTTC.

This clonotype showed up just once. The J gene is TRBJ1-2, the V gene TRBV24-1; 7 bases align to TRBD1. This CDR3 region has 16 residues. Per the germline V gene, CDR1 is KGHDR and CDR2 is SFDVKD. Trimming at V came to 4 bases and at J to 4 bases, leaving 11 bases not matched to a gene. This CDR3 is CATSEGTVDSIYGYTF. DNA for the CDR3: TGTGCCACCAGTGAAGGGACAGTGGATTCCATCTATGGCTACACCTTC.